These 19 T cell receptor beta chains share one sample of origin, sequenced in a study of identical twins. One entry per CDR3 protein results from TCRdb running MiXCR on the 5' RACE reads. The table includes some 690,000 distinct CDR3 sequences, about 20% detected once. The data also belong to a second study, concerning T cells expressing NK-cell markers.

The sample consisted of PBMCs. The receptor source for this set is a woman between 18 and 29 years old in good health.

This clonotype came up a few times. The chain couples TRBV27 to TRBJ1-4; D is uncertain. The germline gives CDR1 MNHEY, CDR2 SMNVEV (reference sequence). With 4 bases removed from V and 3 bases from J, the gap between germline ends came to 9 bases. The CDR3 is 14 residues long. The CDR3 nucleotides read TGTGCCAGCAGTTCGCGGTCCCCTAATGAAAAACTGTTTTTT. Its protein is CASSSRSPNEKLFF.

Here the CDR3 DNA reads TGTGCCAGCAGACGAACGGGGGGATCAATTGGAAACACCATATATTTT. Translating it yields CASRRTGGSIGNTIYF. J is TRBJ1-3 and V is TRBV27; perhaps TRBD1 as D (5 bases). V was shortened by 6 bases and J by 3 bases, with 18 bases between the two germline ends. Germline V gene data show CDR1 as MNHEY and CDR2 as SMNVEV (reference sequence). This CDR3 comprises 16 residues.

Only a few counts were recorded for this clonotype. The rearrangement uses TRBV14 and TRBJ2-1; D gene unclear. Trimming took 0 bases from V and 10 from J, leaving 10 bases between them. The germline V gene encodes CDR1 SGHDN and CDR2 FVKESK. CDR3 size: 13 residues. CDR3 nucleotides: TGTGCCAGCAGCCAAGAGATTAGGACCGAGCAGTTCTTC. Its protein is CASSQEIRTEQFF.

This clonotype has more than one count but fewer than ten. The rearrangement links TRBV30 to TRBJ2-3; 7 bases fit TRBD2. The CDR3 covers 14 residues. V shed 4 bases, J shed 0 bases, and the junction held 4 bases outside the gene matches. CDR1 and CDR2 from the germline V gene are GTSNPN and SVGIG (reference sequence). The chain's CDR3 is CAWTSGTSTDTQYF. The CDR3 DNA is TGTGCCTGGACGAGCGGGACTAGCACAGATACGCAGTATTTT.

There are a few counts of this clonotype. The J gene is TRBJ2-5, the V gene TRBV2, with D perhaps assigned TRBD1 or TRBD2 (5 bases each). The CDR3 length is 13 residues. Trimming shortened V by 7 bases and J by 5 bases, and 14 bases separated the two germline ends. Germline V gene data show CDR1 as SNHLY and CDR2 as FYNNEI. The CDR3 loop is CASTGRGRETQYF. The DNA for the CDR3 is TGTGCCAGCACCGGCCGGGGCCGGGAGACCCAGTACTTC.

The rearrangement joins TRBV9 to TRBJ2-7; TRBD2 matches 7 bases. The germline CDR1 and CDR2 sequences are SGDLS and YYNGEE. The length of the CDR3 is 16 residues. J was trimmed by 7 bases and V by 1 base; bases with no gene match: 14. CDR3 sequence reads: CASSVLASGWGGEQYF. In DNA form, the CDR3 reads TGTGCCAGCAGCGTATTGGCTAGCGGATGGGGTGGGGAGCAGTACTTC.

The J gene is TRBJ2-3, the V gene TRBV6-4; maybe TRBD2 (5 bases). Germline CDR1 is MRHNA and CDR2 is SNTAGT. V lost 5 bases and J lost 6, with 12 bases in between. CDR3 size: 13 residues. CDR3 coding DNA: TGTGCCAGCAGTCCTAGCATAGGTGATACGCAGTATTTT. Translation: CASSPSIGDTQYF.

The chain carries TRBV29-1 and TRBJ2-3, with D perhaps TRBD1 or TRBD2 (5 bases each). Germline-derived CDR1 and CDR2 are SQVTM and ANQGSEA. V lost 7 bases, J lost 4 bases, and 18 bases lay in between. The CDR3 contains 14 residues. The CDR3 sequence is CSGEKGVGADTQYF. CDR3 nucleotide sequence: TGCAGCGGGGAGAAAGGGGTGGGTGCAGATACGCAGTATTTT.

This clonotype was detected a few times. The rearrangement joins TRBV4-2 to TRBJ1-1; 7 bases line up with TRBD1. V lost 4 bases, J lost 1 base, and 6 bases stayed unmatched. CDR1 is LGHNA, CDR2 YNFKEQ, per germline. The CDR3 has 15 amino acids. The DNA of the CDR3 is TGTGCCAGCAGCCTACCGACAGGGCAGAACACTGAAGCTTTCTTT. Its protein product is CASSLPTGQNTEAFF.

The sample holds a few counts of this clonotype. DNA of the CDR3: TGTGCCAGCAGTTGGTGGGGAAAGGGAGGGGCTGAAGCTTTCTTT. As protein: CASSWWGKGGAEAFF. The chain links TRBV6-5 to TRBJ1-1, with a weak D call TRBD1 (5 bases). Trimming stripped 4 bases from V and 6 bases from J, with 18 bases between. The length of the CDR3 is 15 residues. The germline V gene has CDR1 MNHEY and CDR2 SVGAGI.

The chain combines TRBV12-3 or TRBV12-4 with TRBJ1-5; 9 bases are a match to TRBD1. The CDR3 is 16 residues long. After removal of 4 bases from V and 3 bases from J, the junction contained 7 bases not matched to a gene. This CDR3 is CASSYRTGANNQPQHF. The CDR3 region has the DNA TGTGCCAGCAGTTACCGGACAGGGGCCAACAATCAGCCCCAGCATTTT.

The CDR3 loop reads CSVEGQGRGAFF. CDR3 sequence (DNA): TGCAGCGTTGAAGGGCAGGGGAGGGGAGCTTTCTTT. V is TRBV29-1 and J is TRBJ1-1, with a weak D call TRBD1 (6 bases). CDR3 size: 12 residues. Trimming took off 1 base at V and 10 bases at J, with 13 bases between the two ends. Looked up from germline, CDR1 is SQVTM and CDR2 is ANQGSEA.

The rearrangement uses TRBV10-3 and TRBJ2-5; TRBD2 aligns across 10 bases. The germline CDR1 and CDR2 sequences are ENHRY and SYGVKD. The ends lost 3 bases at V and 4 bases at J; junction bases unmatched: 5. This CDR3 has 15 residues. This CDR3 is CAISESSGRGETQYF. DNA of the CDR3: TGTGCCATCAGTGAATCTAGCGGGAGAGGAGAGACCCAGTACTTC.

V and J are TRBV21-1 and TRBJ2-7; the table's D call, TRBD2, was not checked against the DNA. TRBV21-1 is a documented pseudogene. This CDR3 has 16 amino acids. The CDR3 here is CASSTSPVSGSDEQYF. For the CDR3, the DNA is TGTGCCAGCAGCACTAGTCCCGTTAGCGGGAGCGACGAGCAGTACTTC.

This clonotype was seen many times. The V and J genes are TRBV12-3 or TRBV12-4 and TRBJ1-3; D gene ambiguous. V gave up 6 bases and J gave up 8 bases, with 11 bases separating them. The CDR3 has 12 amino acids. CDR3 DNA sequence: TGTGCCAGCAGCGACGGCTTCCACACCATATATTTT. This sequence encodes CASSDGFHTIYF.

A few counts support this clonotype. V is TRBV6-1 and J is TRBJ2-5; D may correspond to TRBD1 or TRBD2 (6 bases each). CDR3 length: 15 residues. The V and J ends lost 5 bases and 5 bases respectively, with 18 bases between them. Germline values: CDR1 MNHNS, CDR2 SASEGT. The CDR3 bases are TGTGCCAGCAGTCGGCAACAGGGAGGACAGGAGACCCAGTACTTC. As protein: CASSRQQGGQETQYF.

The rearrangement uses TRBV5-5 and TRBJ2-5; 8 nucleotides agree with TRBD1. Looked up from germline, CDR1 is SGHKS and CDR2 is YYEKEE (reference sequence). The CDR3 spans 15 residues. Trimming took 3 bases from V and 6 from J; bases not matched to a gene: 10. CDR3 sequence reads: CASSSNRGSGQTQYF. Here the CDR3 DNA reads TGTGCCAGCAGCTCGAACAGGGGGAGCGGGCAGACCCAGTACTTC.

This chain uses TRBV7-6 with TRBJ2-2, with 12 bases fitting TRBD2. Germline CDR1 and CDR2: SGHVS and FNYEAQ. The CDR3 sequence is 17 residues long. The V segment lost 5 bases and the J segment 3 bases; nucleotides outside the gene matches: 7. Here the CDR3 reads CASSDPGTSGYTGELFF. Written as DNA, the CDR3 is TGTGCCAGCAGCGACCCCGGGACTAGCGGGTACACCGGGGAGCTGTTTTTT. The whole variable domain, remainder taken from reference TRBV7-6 and TRBJ2-2, is GAGVSQSPRYKVTKRGQDVALRCDPISGHVSLYWYRQALGQGPEFLTYFNYEAQQDKSGLPNDRFSAERPEGSISTLTIQRTEQRDSAMYRCASSDPGTSGYTGELFFGEGSRLTVL.

The genes are TRBV5-1 and TRBJ1-1, with no clear D. The CDR3 runs to 12 residues. V shed 3 bases and J shed 2 bases, with 5 bases lying between them. Germline CDR1 is SGHRS and CDR2 is YFSETQ. CDR3 bases: TGCGCCAGCAGCTCCGAAAACACTGAAGCTTTCTTT. Translated: CASSSENTEAFF. The variable domain in full, completed from reference TRBV5-1 and TRBJ1-1, reads KAGVTQTPRYLIKTRGQQVTLSCSPISGHRSVSWYQQTPGQGLQFLFEYFSETQRNKGNFPGRFSGRQFSNSRSEMNVSTLELGDSALYLCASSSENTEAFFGQGTRLTVV.